This T cell receptor beta chain was identified during a study of blood T cell repertoires in COVID-19. Study context: The cDNA or gDNA used as material had been derived from T cells, B-cell-depleted T cells, or PBMCs.

This CDR3 spans 14 amino acids. After removal of 5 bases from V and 4 bases from J, the junction contained 5 bases not matched to a gene. CDR1 is SGHTA, CDR2 FQGTGA, per germline. The table came from immunoSEQ multiplex PCR; TCRdb's copy has only in-frame clones and leaves some out. The table has some 150,000 clones, almost 90% seen once. The receptor's source is a human donor in a cohort sampled during active COVID-19. This sequence joins TRBV7-3 and TRBJ1-1; 9 bases agree with TRBD1. Sequencing used peripheral blood. The CDR3 loop is CASSVQGASTEAFF. In DNA form, the CDR3 reads TGTGCCAGCAGCGTACAGGGGGCGAGCACTGAAGCTTTCTTT.